Below are 12 T cell receptor beta chains sequenced from a single sample in a study of blood T cell repertoires in COVID-19. The assay was immunoSEQ multiplex PCR, and TCRdb's table has in-frame clones only and misses some. The data hold approximately 290,000 clones, with roughly 84% observed a single time. Sequencing was carried out using peripheral blood. These receptors came from a person aged 70 to 80 with COVID-19, enrolled during active disease.

This clone appeared a few times. The chain is built from TRBV3-1 (or the pseudogene TRBV3-2) and TRBJ2-7, with D unresolved. The CDR3 loop spans 20 amino acids. Germline CDR1 is LGHDT and CDR2 is YNNKEL (reference sequence). Trimming took off 0 bases at V and 3 bases at J, with 27 bases between the two ends. CDR3 region: CASSQDGFAQRRTPLYEQYF. DNA of the CDR3: TGTGCCAGCAGCCAAGATGGGTTTGCACAGAGAAGAACCCCCCTCTACGAGCAGTACTTC.

The chain has TRBV28 and TRBJ1-3; 7 positions match TRBD1. The CDR3 spans 15 residues. The germline gives CDR1 MDHEN, CDR2 SYDVKM. J gave up 2 bases and V 5 bases, and 6 bases lay outside the gene matches. CDR3 sequence: CASSRLGTAGNTIYF. The CDR3, as DNA: TGTGCCAGCAGTCGGCTTGGGACAGCTGGAAACACCATATATTTT.

This chain links TRBV5-1 with TRBJ1-2; D is perhaps TRBD1 (6 bases). Deletions cut 1 base from V and 2 bases from J, with 21 bases between. The CDR3 runs to 18 residues. CDR1 and CDR2 from the germline V gene are SGHRS and YFSETQ. The DNA for the CDR3 is TGCGCCAGCAGCTTGTCCCCGGGGGCCGGGGGGCAAAACTATGGCTACACCTTC. Translated, it gives CASSLSPGAGGQNYGYTF.

The genes are TRBV6-5 and TRBJ2-5; the match to TRBD1 covers 9 bases. Looked up from germline, CDR1 is MNHEY and CDR2 is SVGAGI. With 7 bases clipped from V and 0 bases from J, the junction kept 6 bases outside the gene matches. The CDR3 length is 15 residues. In DNA form, the CDR3 reads TGTGCCAGCACCTCGGACAGGGGATACCAAGAGACCCAGTACTTC. Its protein is CASTSDRGYQETQYF.

The sample holds one count of this clone. The chain is built from TRBV27 and TRBJ1-6; the D is unclear. The V end was cut by 6 bases, the J end by 9 bases, with 12 bases between. The CDR3 sequence is 13 residues long. Germline assignment: CDR1 MNHEY and CDR2 SMNVEV (reference sequence). Here the CDR3 DNA reads TGTGCCAGCAGAGACTGGCGAGTTTCACCCCTCCACTTT. Residues: CASRDWRVSPLHF.

The chain uses TRBV7-2 and TRBJ2-7; 7 bases match TRBD1. J was trimmed by 3 bases and V by 1 base; bases with no gene match: 12. The length of the CDR3 is 17 residues. Germline CDR1 SGHTA, CDR2 FQGNSA. CDR3 nucleotide sequence: TGTGCCAGCAGCTTAGTTTCGGGACAGAGGGTTATCTACGAGCAGTACTTC. This gives the protein CASSLVSGQRVIYEQYF.

This clone was picked up a small number of times. Other DNA sequences of this sample code for an identical CDR3. The chain has TRBV7-9 and TRBJ2-5; 10 nucleotides line up with TRBD1. J gave up 3 bases and V 5 bases, and 6 bases lay outside the gene matches. CDR1 is SEHNR and CDR2 is FQNEAQ in the germline V gene (reference sequence). This CDR3 comprises 15 residues. The CDR3 DNA is TGTGCCAGCAGCCAGAGACAGGGGGCGAAAGAGACCCAGTACTTC. Its translation is CASSQRQGAKETQYF.

The V call is TRBV3-1 (or the pseudogene TRBV3-2), the J call TRBJ1-4, with 7 bases identical to TRBD1. The CDR3 is 17 amino acids. With V trimmed by 4 bases and J by 2 bases, 10 bases remained unmatched. The germline V gene encodes CDR1 LGHDT and CDR2 YNNKEL (reference sequence). The CDR3 DNA follows: TGTGCCAGCAGCCGCCTAGAGGGGGCAGCCACTAATGAAAAACTGTTTTTT. This gives the protein CASSRLEGAATNEKLFF.

CDR3 DNA: TGTGCCAGCAGCATCCGGACAGGTCCTCGTGACGAGCAGTACTTC. Translated: CASSIRTGPRDEQYF. The chain recombines TRBV5-5 with TRBJ2-7; 7 nucleotides align to TRBD1. CDR3 length: 15 residues. V dropped 4 bases and J dropped 5; count of bases not matched to a gene: 12. Germline CDR1 reads SGHKS; CDR2 reads YYEKEE (reference sequence).

CDR3 bases: TGTGCCAGCAGTCTTGAAAGGACAGGGCAAGCTTTCTTT. Residues: CASSLERTGQAFF. The rearrangement uses TRBV6-5 and TRBJ1-1; the match to TRBD1 covers 8 bases. This CDR3 has 13 amino acids. Losses at the gene ends were 5 bases for V and 9 bases for J; bases not matched to a gene: 8. Germline-derived CDR1 and CDR2 are MNHEY and SVGAGI.

This clone was recorded only once. This rearrangement joins TRBV19 to TRBJ1-1; tentatively, D is TRBD1 (5 bases). The germline gives CDR1 LNHDA, CDR2 SQIVND (reference sequence). V shed 8 bases and J shed 3 bases, with 13 bases lying between them. This CDR3 is built from 13 residues. CDR3 bases: TGTGCCAGTCAGCAGGGAACTTACACTGAAGCTTTCTTT. Translation gives CASQQGTYTEAFF.

The chain has TRBV5-1 and TRBJ1-6; 7 bases line up with TRBD1. The J segment lost 7 bases and the V segment lost 4 bases, leaving 11 bases of the junction unmatched. This CDR3 region has 16 residues. CDR1 and CDR2 from the germline V gene are SGHRS and YFSETQ. The CDR3 loop is CASSATGAPSNSPLHF. The CDR3 DNA is TGCGCCAGCAGCGCCACAGGGGCCCCGAGCAATTCACCCCTCCACTTT.